One sample yielded the 30 T cell receptor beta chains listed below, sequenced in a study of glioma-infiltrating T cells. Amplification of TCR alpha and beta CDR3 regions from RNA used iRepertoire nested multiplex PCR. Each CDR3 protein is one row after TCRdb ran MiXCR on the multiplex PCR reads. The sample records 100,000 to 150,000 distinct CDR3 sequences, more than 20% being singletons. Source material: glioma tissue, nonneoplastic brain tissue, or PBMCs (not recorded which). These TCRs come from a human donor with low-grade glioma or glioblastoma, undergoing nonglioma brain surgery, or in good health (not recorded which).

This sequence joins TRBV9 and TRBJ2-5; D call uncertain. Trimming shortened V by 0 bases and J by 2 bases, and 8 bases separated the two germline ends. Per the germline V gene, CDR1 is SGDLS and CDR2 is YYNGEE. CDR3 length: 14 residues. The DNA of the CDR3 is TGTGCCAGCAGCGTAGCCGAGTTACAAGAGACCCAGTACTTC. This encodes CASSVAELQETQYF.

This clonotype was counted many times. The chain couples TRBV11-2 to TRBJ1-1, with 8 bases matching TRBD1. The CDR3 has 14 residues. In germline, CDR1 is SGHAT, CDR2 FQNNGV. Germline trimming cut 7 bases from V and 2 bases from J; bases unmatched to any gene: 6. The CDR3 bases are TGTGCCAGCACCAAGGGACAGGTCAACACTGAAGCTTTCTTT. It is translated as CASTKGQVNTEAFF.

A word on this clonotype: Being one base from a much bigger clone, this may be a read error. This chain uses TRBV2 with TRBJ2-1; D possibly uses TRBD1 or TRBD2 (5 bases each). Per germline, CDR1 SNHLY and CDR2 FYNNEI. The CDR3 has 13 residues. The CDR3 here is CASSLGPYNGQFF. CDR3 nucleotide sequence: TGTGCCAGCAGTTTGGGACCATACAATGGGCAGTTCTTC.

This clonotype was recorded many times. The chain recombines TRBV7-2 with TRBJ1-1, with 11 bases lining up with TRBD1. The V gene's germline CDR1 is SGHTA and CDR2 FQGNSA. V shed 5 bases, J shed 5 bases, and the junction held 16 bases outside the gene matches. This CDR3 spans 18 amino acids. The CDR3 sequence is CASSTTTAYGTGGTEAFF. The CDR3 DNA is TGTGCCAGCAGCACCACGACCGCCTACGGGACAGGGGGGACTGAAGCTTTCTTT.

This clonotype was found many times. The chain uses TRBV6-6 and TRBJ2-1; a possible D gene is TRBD2 (6 bases). The germline V and J ends were trimmed by 0 bases and 0 bases, with 9 bases remaining between them. The CDR3 length is 16 residues. CDR1 and CDR2 (germline): MNHNY, SVGAGI (reference sequence). CDR3 nucleotide sequence: TGTGCCAGCAGTTACTCTGCGGGGAGCTCCTACAATGAGCAGTTCTTC. Amino acid sequence: CASSYSAGSSYNEQFF.

A few counts support this clonotype. A much bigger clone sits one base away, suggesting this may be a read error. The rearrangement links TRBV6-1 to TRBJ1-5; D gene unclear. There are 11 residues in the CDR3. Germline values: CDR1 MNHNS, CDR2 SASEGT. The CDR3 loop reads CTSSISQPQHF. As DNA, the CDR3 is TGTACCAGCAGTATCTCTCAGCCCCAGCATTTT.

The count of this clonotype is one. V is TRBV6-1 and J is TRBJ2-7, with 8 bases that match TRBD2. This CDR3 is built from 14 residues. Germline lookup yields CDR1 MNHNS and CDR2 SASEGT. V was clipped by 0 bases and J by 3 bases; unmatched bases: 1. Written as DNA, the CDR3 is TGTGCCAGCAGTGAAGCTAGCGGGAACTACGAGCAGTACTTC. Residues: CASSEASGNYEQYF.

The sample holds one count of this clonotype. This may be a read error, as it is one base from a much larger clone. This chain links TRBV7-6 with TRBJ2-7; TRBD1 or TRBD2 may be the D gene (5 bases each). The V gene's germline CDR1 is SGHVS and CDR2 FNYEAQ. V was clipped by 5 bases and J by 3 bases, with 20 bases between them. The length of the CDR3 is 16 residues. This CDR3 is CASSPQFTGQVYEQYF. The CDR3 DNA sequence: TGTGCCAGCAGCCCCCAGTTTACGGGGCAGGTCTACGAGCAGTACTTC.

The sample holds a few counts of this clonotype. This may be a read error: a much more frequent sequence differs by one nucleotide. The CDR3 DNA is TGTGCCAGCAGCCCCACATTCAGGGGAGTGGGCCAGCCCCAGCATTTT. This translates into CASSPTFRGVGQPQHF. J is TRBJ1-5 and V is TRBV6-1; TRBD1 is a possible D gene (6 bases). This CDR3 comprises 16 residues. Trimming removed 6 bases from V and 7 bases from J, with 22 bases in between. Per the germline V gene, CDR1 is MNHNS and CDR2 is SASEGT.

As for this clonotype: A much bigger clone sits one base away, suggesting this may be a read error. J is TRBJ1-2 and V is TRBV7-2; D may be TRBD1 (6 bases). V lost 5 bases, J lost 4 bases, and 17 bases lay in between. Per germline, CDR1 SGHTA and CDR2 FQGNSA. The CDR3 is 15 amino acids. The CDR3 DNA sequence: TGTGCCAGCAGCACTTCGGGGGGCGGTAGCTATGGCTACACCTTC. Amino acid sequence: CASSTSGGGSYGYTF.

The rearrangement links TRBV19 to TRBJ2-1; 8 positions agree with TRBD1. This CDR3 has 16 amino acids. V trimming: 5 bases; J trimming: 8 bases; junction bases outside the gene matches: 14. Looked up from germline, CDR1 is LNHDA and CDR2 is SQIVND (reference sequence). CDR3 sequence (DNA): TGTGCCAGTAGTTCCCAAGGGAGACAGGGGTCATATGAGCAGTTCTTC. Its translation: CASSSQGRQGSYEQFF.

The genes are TRBV7-9 and TRBJ2-1; 8 nucleotides line up with TRBD1. V shed 2 bases and J 14 bases; nucleotides not matched to a gene: 11. The CDR3 is 14 residues long. Germline CDR1 SEHNR, CDR2 FQNEAQ (reference sequence). CDR3: CASSLMGQVVGEFF. The CDR3 DNA is TGTGCCAGCAGCTTAATGGGACAGGTAGTCGGGGAGTTCTTC.

This clonotype has a count of ten or more. The J gene is TRBJ2-2, the V gene TRBV19; D is undetermined. This CDR3 is 15 amino acids long. V lost 5 bases to trimming and J lost 2 bases, with 12 bases between them. The V gene's germline CDR1 is LNHDA and CDR2 SQIVND (reference sequence). In DNA form, the CDR3 reads TGTGCCAGTAGTCCAGGCGGCGGAAACACCGGGGAGCTGTTTTTT. Protein: CASSPGGGNTGELFF.

Notes on this clonotype: A much larger clone differs by one base, so this may be a read error. This sequence joins TRBV4-1 and TRBJ2-1; 7 bases are a match to TRBD2. Germline V CDR1 and CDR2: MGHRA, YSYEKL. CDR3 length: 13 residues. V lost 10 bases, J lost 2 bases, and 5 bases stayed unmatched. CDR3 bases: TGCGCCACCAGAAGCGGGGCCTACAATGAGCAGTTCTTC. Its translation: CATRSGAYNEQFF.

This clonotype is a singleton in its sample. A much larger clone lies a single base off, so this may be a read error. V is TRBV19 and J is TRBJ2-3; possibly TRBD2 for D (5 bases). Germline values: CDR1 LNHDA, CDR2 SQIVND (reference sequence). The CDR3 is 15 residues long. The V end lost 5 bases, the J end lost 3 bases, and 15 bases lay between the germline ends. The CDR3 loop is CASSVNVRGTDTQYF. CDR3 in DNA: TGTGCCAGTAGTGTAAATGTCCGGGGAACAGATACGCAGTATTTT.

This clonotype was counted many times. V is TRBV4-1 and J is TRBJ2-3, with D perhaps matching TRBD2 (5 bases). This CDR3 region has 15 residues. Trimming cost V 1 base and J 1 base, with 9 bases left between them. Germline values: CDR1 MGHRA, CDR2 YSYEKL. The CDR3 region is CASSQVPEGTDTQYF. DNA of the CDR3: TGCGCCAGCAGCCAAGTACCGGAGGGCACAGATACGCAGTATTTT.

The sample holds one count of this clonotype. A junction end diverges from the germline sequence, so it may reflect a read error. The chain links TRBV2 to TRBJ2-3, with 7 bases lining up with TRBD2. Germline V gives CDR1 SNHLY, CDR2 FYNNEI. This CDR3 is 14 amino acids long. As DNA, the CDR3 is TGTGCTAGCAGACAAGGACTAGAGACAGATACGCGGTATTTT. Its translation: CASRQGLETDTRYF.

This clonotype has ten or more counts. This chain joins TRBV15 and TRBJ2-5; 7 bases are a match to TRBD2. From germline, CDR1 is LNHNV and CDR2 YYDKDF (reference sequence). Trimming removed 3 bases from V and 4 bases from J; junction bases left unmatched: 8. The CDR3 has 15 amino acids. In nucleotides, the CDR3 is TGTGCCACCAGCAGTGCCTCTAGCGGTTCAGAGACCCAGTACTTC. Amino acids: CATSSASSGSETQYF.

As concerns this clonotype: A much larger clone lies a single base off, so this may be a read error. This sequence joins TRBV7-6 and TRBJ2-5; tentatively, D is TRBD1 (5 bases). CDR1 SGHVS and CDR2 FNYEAQ come from the germline V gene. CDR3 size: 13 residues. The CDR3 DNA reads as TGTGCCAGCCGCTTAGTAGGGGTGGAGACCCAGTACTTC. Its protein is CASRLVGVETQYF.

This clonotype was recorded many times. The V call is TRBV6-1, the J call TRBJ2-3; TRBD2 aligns across 7 bases. Germline CDR1 and CDR2: MNHNS and SASEGT. Unmatched junction bases numbered 2, after V lost 7 bases and J lost 1 base. The length of the CDR3 is 13 residues. CDR3 bases: TGTGCCAGCATCGCGGGAGGCACAGATACGCAGTATTTT. Protein sequence: CASIAGGTDTQYF.

The table lists this clonotype with many counts. The chain couples TRBV7-2 to TRBJ2-3, with TRBD2 matching over 14 bases. The CDR3 covers 18 residues. With V trimmed by 5 bases and J by 3 bases, 10 bases remained unmatched. Germline loops: CDR1 SGHTA, CDR2 FQGNSA. The CDR3 here is CASSHGTSGSWGTDTQYF. In DNA form, the CDR3 reads TGTGCCAGCAGCCACGGGACTAGCGGGAGTTGGGGAACAGATACGCAGTATTTT.

A single count supports this clonotype. A much larger clone lies one base from this, so it may be a read error. The chain combines TRBV7-2 with TRBJ2-5; D unclear. The CDR3 runs to 14 residues. Per the germline V gene, CDR1 is SGHTA and CDR2 is FQGNSA. Trimming stripped 3 bases from V and 10 bases from J, with 18 bases between. CDR3 sequence reads: CASSFGRNSGDQYF. The CDR3 coding sequence is TGTGCCAGCAGCTTTGGCAGGAACAGTGGGGACCAGTACTTC.

A note on this clonotype: This could be a read error, since a much larger clone is one nucleotide away. The J gene is TRBJ2-3, the V gene TRBV28, with D possibly being TRBD2 (5 bases). CDR1 and CDR2 from the germline V gene are MDHEN and SYDVKM. This CDR3 spans 13 amino acids. CDR3 loop: CASTREGPDTQCF. CDR3 DNA: TGTGCCAGCACCCGAGAGGGTCCAGATACGCAGTGTTTT.

This clonotype was detected ten times or more. The chain combines TRBV3-1 with TRBJ1-5; possible D gene TRBD1, 5 bases. V was shortened by 0 bases and J by 4 bases, with 10 bases between the two germline ends. CDR3 size: 15 residues. The V gene's germline CDR1 is LGHDT and CDR2 YNNKEL (reference sequence). The CDR3 DNA reads TGTGCCAGCAGCCAAGATCCCCAGGGTAATCAGCCCCAGCATTTT. Protein product: CASSQDPQGNQPQHF.

V gene TRBV30 combines with J gene TRBJ1-3; D unclear. V lost 4 bases to trimming and J lost 2 bases, with 3 bases between them. The CDR3 contains 11 residues. Germline CDR1 and CDR2: GTSNPN and SVGIG (reference sequence). The CDR3 DNA sequence: TGTGCCTGGACAACTGGAAACACCATATATTTT. This sequence encodes CAWTTGNTIYF. The entire variable domain, with the rest obtained from reference TRBV30 and TRBJ1-3, is as follows: SQTIHQWPATLVQPVGSPLSLECTVEGTSNPNLYWYRQAAGRGLQLLFYSVGIGQISSEVPQNLSASRPQDRQFILSSKKLLLSDSGFYLCAWTTGNTIYFGEGSWLTVV.

The V call is TRBV30, the J call TRBJ2-3; no firm D call. V gave up 3 bases and J gave up 0 bases, with 4 bases separating them. Germline CDR1 reads GTSNPN; CDR2 reads SVGIG (reference sequence). The CDR3 contains 12 residues. The CDR3 DNA reads as TGTGCCTGGAGCGGGAGCACAGATACGCAGTATTTT. Translation: CAWSGSTDTQYF.

With respect to this clonotype: As the CDR3 is not closed by the conserved phenylalanine or tryptophan, this likely results from a read error. The chain has TRBV6-1 and TRBJ2-5; possible D gene TRBD2, 6 bases. The V and J ends lost 3 bases and 4 bases respectively, with 18 bases between them. The CDR3 loop spans 16 amino acids. Germline V gene sequence: CDR1 MNHNS, CDR2 SASEGT. In DNA form, the CDR3 reads TGTGCCAGCAGTGACCTCGGGGGAAGCGGAGGAGAGACCCAGTACCTC. Protein product: CASSDLGGSGGETQYL.

The chain uses TRBV28 and TRBJ2-1; tentative D call: TRBD2 (5 bases). Trimming removed 10 bases from V and 4 bases from J, with 11 bases in between. CDR3 length: 12 amino acids. The germline gives CDR1 MDHEN, CDR2 SYDVKM. The CDR3 nucleotides read TGTGCCACTCCCTCGGGATACAATGAGCAGTTCTTC. Amino acids: CATPSGYNEQFF.

This clonotype came up many times. The V and J genes are TRBV27 and TRBJ2-5; D possibly uses TRBD1 or TRBD2 (5 bases each). From germline, CDR1 is MNHEY and CDR2 SMNVEV (reference sequence). V lost 6 bases and J 9 bases, leaving 14 bases between the germline ends. There are 12 residues in the CDR3. In DNA, the CDR3 is TGTGCCAGCAGCCCGAGGAGAGGGGCCCAGTACTTC. It codes for CASSPRRGAQYF.

As DNA, the CDR3 is TGTGCCAGCAGCTTGGAAGTTAACTATGGCTACACCTTC. Its protein is CASSLEVNYGYTF. This chain joins TRBV5-4 and TRBJ1-2; D gene unclear. The CDR3 loop spans 13 amino acids. CDR1 SGHNT and CDR2 YYREEE come from the germline V gene (reference sequence). The ends were cut back, 0 bases at V and 1 base at J, with 4 bases in the middle.